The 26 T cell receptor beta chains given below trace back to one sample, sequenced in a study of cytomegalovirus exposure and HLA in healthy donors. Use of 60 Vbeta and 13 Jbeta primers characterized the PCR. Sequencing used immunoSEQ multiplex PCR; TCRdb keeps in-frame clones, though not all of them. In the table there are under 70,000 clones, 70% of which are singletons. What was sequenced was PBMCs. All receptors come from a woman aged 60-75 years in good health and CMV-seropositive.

The CDR3 DNA reads as TGTGCCACCAGAAGACAGGGGGCCGACGAGCAGTACTTC. Protein product: CATRRQGADEQYF. The chain couples TRBV15 to TRBJ2-7; 10 bases agree with TRBD1. Germline loops: CDR1 LNHNV, CDR2 YYDKDF (reference sequence). The trim removed 6 bases at V and 5 bases at J, leaving 4 bases unmatched. The CDR3 covers 13 residues.

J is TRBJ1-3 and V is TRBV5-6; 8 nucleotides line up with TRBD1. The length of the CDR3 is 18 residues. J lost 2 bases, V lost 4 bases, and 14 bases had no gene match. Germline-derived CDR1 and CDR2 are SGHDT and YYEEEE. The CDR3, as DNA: TGTGCCAGCAGCCTTCCTCGACAGGGGACTGCGGCTGGAAACACCATATATTTT. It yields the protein CASSLPRQGTAAGNTIYF.

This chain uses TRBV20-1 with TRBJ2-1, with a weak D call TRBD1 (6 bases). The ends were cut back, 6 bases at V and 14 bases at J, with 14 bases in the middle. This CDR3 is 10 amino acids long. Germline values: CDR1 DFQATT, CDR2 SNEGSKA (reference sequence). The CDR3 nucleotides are TGCAGTGCGTCCCGGGACAAGGAGTTCTTC. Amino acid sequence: CSASRDKEFF.

CDR3 sequence (DNA): TGTGCCAGCAGCTTGGTGGGACAGGGGGAGGGCGAGCAGTACTTC. Encoded protein: CASSLVGQGEGEQYF. The V call is TRBV5-6, the J call TRBJ2-7, with TRBD1 identical over 11 bases. The CDR3 spans 15 residues. The ends lost 0 bases at V and 6 bases at J; junction bases unmatched: 5. CDR1 SGHDT and CDR2 YYEEEE come from the germline V gene. Drawing the rest from reference TRBV5-6 and TRBJ2-7, the complete variable domain is DAGVTQSPTHLIKTRGQQVTLRCSPKSGHDTVSWYQQALGQGPQFIFQYYEEEERQRGNFPDRFSGHQFPNYSSELNVNALLLGDSALYLCASSLVGQGEGEQYFGPGTRLTVT.

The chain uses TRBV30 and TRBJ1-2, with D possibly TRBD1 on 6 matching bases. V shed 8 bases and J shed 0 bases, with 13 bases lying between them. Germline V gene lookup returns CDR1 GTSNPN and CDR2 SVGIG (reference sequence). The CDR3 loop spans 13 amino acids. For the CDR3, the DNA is TGTGCCCTACGGACAGCAGCTAACTATGGCTACACCTTC. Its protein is CALRTAANYGYTF.

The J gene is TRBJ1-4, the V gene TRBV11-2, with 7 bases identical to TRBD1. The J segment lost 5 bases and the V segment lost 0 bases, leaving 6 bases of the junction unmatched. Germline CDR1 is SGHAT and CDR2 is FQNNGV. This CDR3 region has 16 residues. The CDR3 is CASSLDLDRLNEKLFF. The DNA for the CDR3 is TGTGCCAGCAGCTTAGACCTGGACAGGCTGAATGAAAAACTGTTTTTT.

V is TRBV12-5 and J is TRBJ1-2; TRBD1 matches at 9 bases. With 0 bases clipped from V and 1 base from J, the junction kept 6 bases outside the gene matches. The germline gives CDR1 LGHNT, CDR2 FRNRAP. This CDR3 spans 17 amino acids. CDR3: CASGLVQGDRVNYGYTF. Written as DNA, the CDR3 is TGTGCTAGTGGTTTGGTACAGGGGGACAGGGTTAACTATGGCTACACCTTC.

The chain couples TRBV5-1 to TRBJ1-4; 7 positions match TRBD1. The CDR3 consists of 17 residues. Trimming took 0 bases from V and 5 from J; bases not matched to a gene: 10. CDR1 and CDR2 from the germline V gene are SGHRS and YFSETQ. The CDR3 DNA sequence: TGCGCCAGCAGCTTGGATGGACCAGGGGGGCGGAATGAAAAACTGTTTTTT. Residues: CASSLDGPGGRNEKLFF.

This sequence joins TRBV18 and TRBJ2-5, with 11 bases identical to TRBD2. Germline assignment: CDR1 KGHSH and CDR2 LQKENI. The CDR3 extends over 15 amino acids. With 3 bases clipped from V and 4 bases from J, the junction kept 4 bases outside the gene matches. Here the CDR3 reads CASSPPGTSGETQYF. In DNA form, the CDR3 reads TGTGCCAGCTCACCTCCCGGGACTAGCGGAGAGACCCAGTACTTC.

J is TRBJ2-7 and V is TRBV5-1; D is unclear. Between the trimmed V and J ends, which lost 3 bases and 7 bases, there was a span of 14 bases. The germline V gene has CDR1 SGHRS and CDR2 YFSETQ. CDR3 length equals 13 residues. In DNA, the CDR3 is TGCGCCAGCAGCTGGGCCGTGGGTGGGGAGCAGTACTTC. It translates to CASSWAVGGEQYF.

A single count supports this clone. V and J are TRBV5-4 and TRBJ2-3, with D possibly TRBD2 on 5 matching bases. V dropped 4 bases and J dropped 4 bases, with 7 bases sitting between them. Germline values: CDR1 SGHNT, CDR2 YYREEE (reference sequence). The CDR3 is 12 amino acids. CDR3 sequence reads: CASSADSDTQYF. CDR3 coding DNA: TGTGCCAGCAGCGCGGACTCAGATACGCAGTATTTT.

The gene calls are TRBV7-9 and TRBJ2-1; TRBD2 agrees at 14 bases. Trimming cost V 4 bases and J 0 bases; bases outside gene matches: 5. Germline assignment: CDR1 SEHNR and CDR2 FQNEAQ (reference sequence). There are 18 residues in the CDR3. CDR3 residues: CASSSTSGGGSSYNEQFF. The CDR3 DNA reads TGTGCCAGCAGCTCGACTAGCGGGGGGGGTAGCTCCTACAATGAGCAGTTCTTC.

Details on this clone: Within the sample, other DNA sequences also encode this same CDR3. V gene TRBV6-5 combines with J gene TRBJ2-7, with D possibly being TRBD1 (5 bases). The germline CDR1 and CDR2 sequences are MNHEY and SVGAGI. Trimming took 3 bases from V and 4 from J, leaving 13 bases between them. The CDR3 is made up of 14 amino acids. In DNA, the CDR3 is TGTGCCAGCAGTTATGGGCAGGGCACTTACGAGCAGTACTTC. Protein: CASSYGQGTYEQYF.

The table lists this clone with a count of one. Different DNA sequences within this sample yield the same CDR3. In DNA form, the CDR3 reads TGTGCCAGCTCACCCAGGGGGCAGGCTAATGAAAAACTGTTTTTT. It specifies CASSPRGQANEKLFF. The chain carries TRBV18 and TRBJ1-4, with 8 bases aligning to TRBD1. The CDR3 has 15 amino acids. The germline gives CDR1 KGHSH, CDR2 LQKENI. V lost 3 bases to trimming and J lost 3 bases; unmatched junction nucleotides: 3. Looking up the rest from reference TRBV18 and TRBJ1-4 gives the full variable domain: NAGVMQNPRHLVRRRGQEARLRCSPMKGHSHVYWYRQLPEEGLKFMVYLQKENIIDESGMPKERFSAEFPKEGPSILRIQQVVRGDSAAYFCASSPRGQANEKLFFGSGTQLSVL.

CDR3 DNA: TGCGCCAGCAGCCAGCCGGTAGCGGGCATGAACACTGAAGCTTTCTTT. It specifies CASSQPVAGMNTEAFF. The chain combines TRBV4-1 with TRBJ1-1, with D unclear. From germline, CDR1 is MGHRA and CDR2 YSYEKL. This CDR3 has 16 residues. V was pared by 3 bases and J by 0 bases, with 14 bases between.

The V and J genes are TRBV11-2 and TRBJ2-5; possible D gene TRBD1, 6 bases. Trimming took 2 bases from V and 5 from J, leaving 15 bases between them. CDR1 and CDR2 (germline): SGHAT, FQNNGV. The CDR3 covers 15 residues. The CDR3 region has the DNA TGTGCCAGCAGCTTAACAGGGAGTGATGGCGAGACCCAGTACTTC. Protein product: CASSLTGSDGETQYF.

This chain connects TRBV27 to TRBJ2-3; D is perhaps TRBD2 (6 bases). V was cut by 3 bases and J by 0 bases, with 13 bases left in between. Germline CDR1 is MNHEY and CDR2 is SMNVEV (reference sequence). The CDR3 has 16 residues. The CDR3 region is CASSFLRGSSTDTQYF. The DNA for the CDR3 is TGTGCCAGCAGTTTCTTACGGGGGTCTAGCACAGATACGCAGTATTTT.

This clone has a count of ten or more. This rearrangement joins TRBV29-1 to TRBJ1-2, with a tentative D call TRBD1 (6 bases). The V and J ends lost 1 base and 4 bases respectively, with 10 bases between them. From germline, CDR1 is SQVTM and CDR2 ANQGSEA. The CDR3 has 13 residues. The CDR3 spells CSVEVSRGYGYTF. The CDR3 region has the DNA TGCAGCGTTGAAGTTAGCAGGGGCTATGGCTACACCTTC.

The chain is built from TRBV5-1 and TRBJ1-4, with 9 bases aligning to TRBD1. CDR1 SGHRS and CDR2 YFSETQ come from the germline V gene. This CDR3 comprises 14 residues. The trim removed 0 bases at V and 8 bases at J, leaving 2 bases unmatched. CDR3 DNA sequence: TGCGCCAGCAGCTTGGGGACAGGGGAGGAAAAACTGTTTTTT. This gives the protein CASSLGTGEEKLFF.

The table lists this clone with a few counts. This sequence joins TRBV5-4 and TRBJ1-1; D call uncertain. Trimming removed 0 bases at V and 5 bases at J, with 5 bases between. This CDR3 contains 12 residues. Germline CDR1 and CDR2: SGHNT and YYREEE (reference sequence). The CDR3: CASSLVETEAFF. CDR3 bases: TGTGCCAGCAGCTTGGTGGAGACTGAAGCTTTCTTT.

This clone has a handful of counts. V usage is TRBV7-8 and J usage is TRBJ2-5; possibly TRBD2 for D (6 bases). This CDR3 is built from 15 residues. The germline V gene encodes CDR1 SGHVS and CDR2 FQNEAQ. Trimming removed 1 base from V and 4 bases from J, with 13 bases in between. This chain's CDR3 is CASSLERAGRETQYF. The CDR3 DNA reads TGTGCCAGCAGCTTAGAGCGTGCGGGGCGAGAGACCCAGTACTTC.

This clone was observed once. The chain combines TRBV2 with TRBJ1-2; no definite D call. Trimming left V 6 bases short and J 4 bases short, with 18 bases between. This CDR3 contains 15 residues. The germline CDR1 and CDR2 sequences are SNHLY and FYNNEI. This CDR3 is CASSGEGSTSYGYTF. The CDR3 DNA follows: TGTGCCAGCAGCGGGGAGGGTTCGACTTCCTATGGCTACACCTTC.

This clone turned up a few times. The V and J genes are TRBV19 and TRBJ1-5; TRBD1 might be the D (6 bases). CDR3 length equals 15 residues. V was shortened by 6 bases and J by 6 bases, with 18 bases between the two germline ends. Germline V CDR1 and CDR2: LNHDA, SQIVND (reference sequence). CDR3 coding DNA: TGTGCCAGTAGCCAGCGGGGGGCAGGTAGTCAGCCCCAGCATTTT. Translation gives CASSQRGAGSQPQHF.

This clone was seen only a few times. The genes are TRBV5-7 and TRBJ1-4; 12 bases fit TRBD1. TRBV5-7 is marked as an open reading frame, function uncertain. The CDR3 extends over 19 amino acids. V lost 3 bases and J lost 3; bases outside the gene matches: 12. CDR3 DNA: TGTGCCAGCAGCTCGCTCTTACCGGGACAGGGGGCGTCTAATGAAAAACTGTTTTTT. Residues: CASSSLLPGQGASNEKLFF.

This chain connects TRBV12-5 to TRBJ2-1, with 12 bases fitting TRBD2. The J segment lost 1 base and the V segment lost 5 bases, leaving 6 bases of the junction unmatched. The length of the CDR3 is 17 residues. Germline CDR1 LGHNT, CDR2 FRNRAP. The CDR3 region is CASGPPGTSGSYNEQFF. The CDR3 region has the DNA TGTGCTAGTGGTCCCCCAGGGACTAGCGGGTCCTACAATGAGCAGTTCTTC.

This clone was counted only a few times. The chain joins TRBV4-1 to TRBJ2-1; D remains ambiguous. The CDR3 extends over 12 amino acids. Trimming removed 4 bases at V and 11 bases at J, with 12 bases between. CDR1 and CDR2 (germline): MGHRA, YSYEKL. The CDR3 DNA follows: TGCGCCAGCAGCCTAGTCGGTGAGAAGCAGTTCTTC. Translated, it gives CASSLVGEKQFF.